This entry features one TCR beta chain sequence. Germline assignment: CDR1 SGHTA and CDR2 FQGTGA. Between the trimmed V and J ends, which lost 2 bases and 2 bases, there was a span of 4 bases. This CDR3 has 13 amino acids. The entry originates in a study of blood T cell repertoires in COVID-19. Study context: Researchers got acute and convalescent COVID-19 samples from the United States, Italy and Spain.

Original handling: Amplifying reference gene primers gave estimates of nucleated cell counts. The assay was immunoSEQ multiplex PCR, and TCRdb's table has in-frame clones only and misses some. V, J and clone size reflect that table, while D and trimming were determined from the DNA. The sample records about 250,000 clones, 75% to 85% being singletons. This chain uses TRBV7-3 with TRBJ2-1; D is unclear. This TCR came from a woman aged 45-59 years with acute COVID-19. What was sequenced was PBMCs or T cells enriched from blood (not recorded which). The CDR3 DNA follows: TGTGCCAGCAGCTTAGAGGCCTACAATGAGCAGTTCTTC. This translates into CASSLEAYNEQFF. Full variable domain (missing parts from reference TRBV7-3 and TRBJ2-1): GAGVSQTPSNKVTEKGKYVELRCDPISGHTALYWYRQSLGQGPEFLIYFQGTGAADDSGLPNDRFFAVRPEGSVSTLKIQRTERGDSAVYLCASSLEAYNEQFFGPGTRLTVL.